This entry lists 26 T cell receptor beta chains sequenced from one sample in a study of identical twins. TCRdb ran MiXCR on the 5' RACE reads and lists one entry per CDR3 protein. Of around 690,000 distinct CDR3 sequences detected, 21% appear once; the ten largest clones hold around 4.5%. The data also belong to a second study, concerning T cells expressing NK-cell markers.

Sequencing was carried out using PBMCs. The receptors were gathered from a woman aged 18-29 years in good health.

This clonotype was counted at least ten times. This chain uses TRBV15 with TRBJ2-4, with unresolved D. There are 15 residues in the CDR3. CDR1 LNHNV and CDR2 YYDKDF come from the germline V gene (reference sequence). V was pared by 0 bases and J by 1 base, with 7 bases between. This CDR3 reads CATSRDLLAKNIQYF. The DNA for the CDR3 is TGTGCCACCAGCAGAGATTTGCTGGCCAAAAACATTCAGTACTTC.

The chain links TRBV28 to TRBJ1-2; 10 bases are shared with TRBD1. This CDR3 spans 14 amino acids. Trimming at V came to 6 bases and at J to 5 bases, leaving 6 bases not matched to a gene. The germline CDR1 and CDR2 sequences are MDHEN and SYDVKM. The CDR3 region is CASRPPGQGYGYTF. The DNA for the CDR3 is TGTGCCAGCAGGCCTCCGGGACAGGGGTATGGCTACACCTTC.

This clonotype was detected a few times. The chain employs TRBV6-5 and TRBJ1-2, with 7 bases matching TRBD1. The CDR3 runs to 16 residues. Trimming removed 0 bases from V and 5 bases from J; junction bases left unmatched: 9. Per germline, CDR1 MNHEY and CDR2 SVGAGI. DNA of the CDR3: TGTGCCAGCAGTTACTCACGAACAGGGGTTGGGTATGGCTACACCTTC. Residues: CASSYSRTGVGYGYTF.

This clonotype was counted only a few times. V and J are TRBV10-2 and TRBJ1-2, with D possibly matching TRBD1 (6 bases). There are 14 residues in the CDR3. With 5 bases removed from V and 5 bases from J, the gap between germline ends came to 15 bases. CDR1 is WSHSY and CDR2 is SAAADI in the germline V gene. The CDR3 sequence: CASSNLRGPYGYTF. The CDR3, as DNA: TGCGCCAGCAGTAATCTCCGGGGGCCTTATGGCTACACCTTC.

This chain uses TRBV15 with TRBJ2-7, with D perhaps matching TRBD1 (6 bases). This CDR3 is 11 amino acids long. Germline assignment: CDR1 LNHNV and CDR2 YYDKDF (reference sequence). The germline V and J ends were trimmed by 5 bases and 12 bases, with 14 bases remaining between them. The chain's CDR3 is CATSEKGGLYF. DNA for the CDR3: TGTGCCACCAGCGAAAAAGGGGGTCTGTACTTC.

The rearrangement uses TRBV11-2 and TRBJ2-1, with 12 bases fitting TRBD2. J was trimmed by 5 bases and V by 5 bases; bases with no gene match: 16. Per germline, CDR1 SGHAT and CDR2 FQNNGV. This CDR3 has 19 residues. CDR3 sequence (DNA): TGTGCCAGCAGCCCTTTGAACCCTAGCGGGAGGGCCCTAGACAATGAGCAGTTCTTC. As protein: CASSPLNPSGRALDNEQFF.

The genes are TRBV20-1 and TRBJ2-5; unclear D gene. V lost 3 bases and J 5 bases, leaving 13 bases between the germline ends. The CDR3 loop spans 13 amino acids. Per the germline V gene, CDR1 is DFQATT and CDR2 is SNEGSKA (reference sequence). CDR3 sequence (DNA): TGCAGTGCTAGGCTGGCTAGGTTGGAGACCCAGTACTTC. Amino acid sequence: CSARLARLETQYF.

The V and J genes are TRBV20-1 and TRBJ2-6; D remains ambiguous. There are 16 residues in the CDR3. Germline values: CDR1 DFQATT, CDR2 SNEGSKA (reference sequence). V was cut by 1 base and J by 0 bases, with 10 bases left in between. CDR3 sequence (DNA): TGCAGTGCTAGAGGGATCGCGCGCTCTGGGGCCAACGTCCTGACTTTC. The encoded protein is CSARGIARSGANVLTF.

This clonotype was detected a few times. The chain combines TRBV5-5 with TRBJ1-1; a weak D match, TRBD1 (6 bases). The V end lost 7 bases, the J end lost 1 base, and 14 bases lay between the germline ends. CDR1 is SGHKS, CDR2 YYEKEE, per germline (reference sequence). The length of the CDR3 is 14 residues. CDR3 nucleotide sequence: TGTGCCAGCGGCGGACAGACGGAGAACACTGAAGCTTTCTTT. Protein sequence: CASGGQTENTEAFF.

This clonotype was picked up many times. The chain employs TRBV10-3 and TRBJ2-4, with 8 bases fitting TRBD2. Germline V lookup: CDR1 ENHRY, CDR2 SYGVKD. V gave up 4 bases and J gave up 7 bases; unmatched junction bases: 15. This CDR3 spans 17 amino acids. CDR3 loop: CAISADLSGRAENIQYF. In DNA form, the CDR3 reads TGTGCCATCAGTGCGGACCTTTCCGGGAGGGCGGAGAACATTCAGTACTTC.

CDR3 region: CASAPQGGNYGYTF. CDR3 DNA sequence: TGCGCCAGCGCCCCCCAGGGGGGTAACTATGGCTACACCTTC. The chain recombines TRBV5-1 with TRBJ1-2; 7 nucleotides match TRBD1. Germline-derived CDR1 and CDR2 are SGHRS and YFSETQ. The CDR3 totals 14 residues. V was clipped by 7 bases and J by 1 base; unmatched bases: 7.

Only a few counts were recorded for this clonotype. The chain joins TRBV9 to TRBJ1-1, with unresolved D. Germline CDR1 SGDLS, CDR2 YYNGEE. V gave up 4 bases and J gave up 2 bases, with 21 bases separating them. The CDR3 contains 17 residues. CDR3 bases: TGTGCCAGCAGCCCTGGAGGAGGAATCCCATCAAACACTGAAGCTTTCTTT. It codes for CASSPGGGIPSNTEAFF.

CDR3 loop: CASSSPSYQNNEQFF. The CDR3 DNA follows: TGTGCCAGCAGCTCCCCTTCTTATCAAAACAATGAGCAGTTCTTC. This chain links TRBV7-9 with TRBJ2-1; D is unresolved. The CDR3 covers 15 residues. With 4 bases removed from V and 5 bases from J, the gap between germline ends came to 15 bases. The germline gives CDR1 SEHNR, CDR2 FQNEAQ (reference sequence).

This clonotype appeared a single time. It may be a read error: a sequence one base away is much more abundant. The chain has TRBV20-1 and TRBJ2-7; 10 nucleotides match TRBD2. Germline-derived CDR1 and CDR2 are DFQATT and SNEGSKA (reference sequence). The CDR3 contains 15 residues. For the CDR3, the DNA is TGCTGTGCTAGAGATCGGACTAGCGGATCCTACGAGCAGTACTTC. Amino acid sequence: CCARDRTSGSYEQYF.

The gene calls are TRBV12-3 or TRBV12-4 and TRBJ1-6; 7 nucleotides match TRBD1. V gave up 5 bases and J gave up 7 bases; unmatched junction bases: 5. This CDR3 has 14 residues. DNA for the CDR3: TGTGCCAGCAGTGTGGACAGGCCGAATTCACCCCTCCACTTT. As protein: CASSVDRPNSPLHF.

Only a few counts were recorded for this clonotype. This chain links TRBV12-3 or TRBV12-4 with TRBJ2-4; 12 bases are shared with TRBD2. V shed 4 bases, J shed 7 bases, and the junction held 2 bases outside the gene matches. The CDR3 has 14 residues. The CDR3 bases are TGTGCCAGCAGTTCTCTAGCGGGGGGGAACATTCAGTACTTC. Residues: CASSSLAGGNIQYF.

This clonotype was counted only a few times. The CDR3 loop reads CASSSRHGRNTIYF. CDR3 nucleotide sequence: TGTGCCAGCAGCTCCAGACACGGGAGGAACACCATATATTTT. The chain joins TRBV12-3 or TRBV12-4 to TRBJ1-3; D is ambiguous. The CDR3 spans 14 residues. V dropped 6 bases and J dropped 7 bases, with 16 bases sitting between them.

A few counts support this clonotype. The chain carries TRBV6-2 or TRBV6-3 and TRBJ2-6; 8 positions agree with TRBD1. Germline CDR1 MNHEY, CDR2 SVGEGT. The CDR3 has 14 residues. V shed 6 bases, J shed 7 bases, and the junction held 5 bases outside the gene matches. CDR3 loop: CASSRTGTANVLTF. The CDR3 DNA sequence: TGTGCCAGCAGCCGGACAGGGACCGCCAACGTCCTGACTTTC.

V usage is TRBV6-2 or TRBV6-3 and J usage is TRBJ1-6, with D possibly matching TRBD1 (5 bases). V was shortened by 4 bases and J by 8 bases, with 12 bases between the two germline ends. Germline V gives CDR1 MNHEY, CDR2 SVGEGT. This CDR3 comprises 14 residues. CDR3 amino acids: CASSSDREDSPLHF. The CDR3 DNA reads TGTGCCAGCAGTTCCGACAGAGAGGATTCACCCCTCCACTTT.

The CDR3 sequence is CSVGALAGGHNEQFF. CDR3 DNA: TGCAGCGTTGGTGCACTAGCGGGGGGGCACAATGAGCAGTTCTTC. The rearrangement uses TRBV29-1 and TRBJ2-1, with TRBD2 matching 13 bases. After removal of 4 bases from V and 5 bases from J, the junction contained 5 bases not matched to a gene. This CDR3 contains 15 residues. Germline CDR1 is SQVTM and CDR2 is ANQGSEA.

The gene calls are TRBV20-1 and TRBJ1-2; D is perhaps TRBD1 (5 bases). The CDR3 consists of 11 residues. V was cut by 6 bases and J by 7 bases, with 12 bases left in between. The germline CDR1 and CDR2 sequences are DFQATT and SNEGSKA (reference sequence). This CDR3 reads CSARGGGGYTF. DNA of the CDR3: TGCAGTGCCCGGGGGGGAGGTGGCTACACCTTC.

This clonotype was counted at least ten times. The gene calls are TRBV5-6 and TRBJ1-1, with no clear D. The CDR3 is 15 amino acids. Germline assignment: CDR1 SGHDT and CDR2 YYEEEE. V lost 0 bases and J lost 5, with 14 bases in between. CDR3 in amino acids: CASSLARGRVTEAFF. The CDR3 nucleotides read TGTGCCAGCAGCTTGGCGAGAGGGCGTGTGACTGAAGCTTTCTTT.

The V and J genes are TRBV7-9 and TRBJ2-1; a weak D match, TRBD1 (6 bases). The CDR3 runs 15 residues. V shed 1 base and J shed 7 bases, with 14 bases lying between them. CDR1 and CDR2 from the germline V gene are SEHNR and FQNEAQ (reference sequence). CDR3 bases: TGTGCCAGCAGCTTAGTACAGGGCTTCGGTAATGAGCAGTTCTTC. Amino acid sequence: CASSLVQGFGNEQFF.

This clonotype turned up a few times. The chain employs TRBV6-2 or TRBV6-3 and TRBJ2-5; D might be TRBD2 (5 bases). CDR1 MNHEY and CDR2 SVGEGT come from the germline V gene. The CDR3 consists of 14 residues. V was cut by 4 bases and J by 7 bases, with 16 bases left in between. The CDR3 region has the DNA TGTGCCAGCAGTTTCACGACGGGTGCGGGGACCCAGTACTTC. Protein: CASSFTTGAGTQYF.

The chain uses TRBV29-1 and TRBJ2-5; 7 bases are shared with TRBD1. V lost 8 bases, J lost 5 bases, and 5 bases stayed unmatched. Germline-derived CDR1 and CDR2 are SQVTM and ANQGSEA. The CDR3 has 11 residues. CDR3 loop: CSMGQRETQYF. The CDR3 DNA is TGCAGCATGGGACAGAGGGAGACCCAGTACTTC.

This clonotype was recorded a few times. The chain has TRBV20-1 and TRBJ2-3; 7 bases line up with TRBD2. The junction had 11 bases not matched to a gene; V was cut back by 6 bases and J by 5 bases. The CDR3 extends over 14 amino acids. Germline V gene data show CDR1 as DFQATT and CDR2 as SNEGSKA (reference sequence). The CDR3 DNA follows: TGCAGTGCCGGGGAGGGCTTAGCACAAGATACGCAGTATTTT. Its protein is CSAGEGLAQDTQYF.